The rows below give T cell receptor beta chains drawn from one sample of a study of shared clonotypes between healthy human individuals. The data were produced by immunoSEQ multiplex PCR, yet TCRdb's version contains in-frame clones alone and is incomplete. This table holds about 2 million clones, around 96% found once. The sample taken for sequencing was naive CD8+ T cells sorted from blood. All receptors derive from a man in his late teens or twenties in good health. Both conserved end residues are part of each CDR3. A D gene is named only where the DNA matches it firmly. Expanded clones are given a class, and other clones once, few, many or no size at all.

J gene	D gene	V gene	clone size	CDR3 protein	CDR3 DNA
TRBJ2-3	.	TRBV2	.	CASIPRDSYTDTQYF	TGTGCCAGCATTCCCCGGGACTCATACACAGATACGCAGTATTTT
TRBJ2-5	TRBD2	TRBV4-1	.	CASTLSPTSGVETQYF	TGCGCCAGCACCCTCTCCCCGACTAGCGGGGTGGAGACCCAGTACTTC
TRBJ2-3	.	TRBV19	.	CASIGADTQYF	TGTGCCAGTATTGGCGCAGATACGCAGTATTTT
TRBJ1-3	.	TRBV6-5	.	CASSFFAESPGNTIYF	TGTGCCAGCAGTTTCTTTGCGGAGTCTCCTGGAAACACCATATATTTT
TRBJ2-3	TRBD2	TRBV2	.	CASSHGLASTDTQYF	TGTGCCAGCAGCCACGGACTAGCGAGCACAGATACGCAGTATTTT
TRBJ2-1	.	TRBV10-3	.	CAISEDPDNEQFF	TGTGCCATCAGTGAGGACCCGGACAATGAGCAGTTCTTC
TRBJ2-2	TRBD1	TRBV13	.	CASSWDRVTGELFF	TGTGCCAGCAGCTGGGACAGGGTCACCGGGGAGCTGTTTTTT
TRBJ2-4	TRBD1	TRBV5-6	.	CASSTGQGAGDIQYF	TGTGCCAGCAGCACCGGACAGGGGGCTGGTGACATTCAGTACTTC
TRBJ1-1	.	TRBV7-9	.	CASSLGSLEAFF	TGTGCCAGCAGCTTAGGGAGCCTTGAAGCTTTCTTT
TRBJ2-7	TRBD1	TRBV7-9	.	CASSSSPGQTSYEQYF	TGTGCCAGCAGCTCCTCTCCGGGACAGACTTCCTACGAGCAGTACTTC
TRBJ2-1	TRBD1	TRBV4-1	.	CASSLQGGSYNEQFF	TGCGCCAGCAGTCTACAGGGGGGCTCCTACAATGAGCAGTTCTTC
TRBJ2-7	.	TRBV10-2	.	CASSEVVSYYEQYF	TGCGCCAGCAGTGAGGTCGTCTCCTACTACGAGCAGTACTTC
TRBJ1-2	.	TRBV14	.	CASSQDRVNGYTF	TGTGCCAGCAGCCAAGACAGGGTGAATGGCTACACCTTC
TRBJ2-1	.	TRBV7-9	.	CASSPVGWGGHNEQFF	TGTGCCAGCAGCCCCGTCGGATGGGGCGGGCACAATGAGCAGTTCTTC
TRBJ1-1	TRBD1	TRBV4-1	.	CASSEPPGQGARNTEAFF	TGCGCCAGCAGCGAGCCTCCGGGACAGGGGGCTCGTAACACTGAAGCTTTCTTT
TRBJ2-7	.	TRBV11-2	.	CASSLGGGRDEQYF	TGTGCCAGCAGCTTAGGTGGCGGACGGGACGAGCAGTACTTC
TRBJ2-5	.	TRBV7-9	.	CASSPAYQETQYF	TGTGCCAGCAGCCCAGCGTACCAAGAGACCCAGTACTTC
TRBJ2-3	.	TRBV5-1	.	CASSSFAAATDTQYF	TGCGCCAGCAGCTCATTTGCGGCAGCCACAGATACGCAGTATTTT
TRBJ2-3	.	TRBV28	.	CASDSYLSGDTQYF	TGTGCCAGCGATTCCTACCTCTCGGGAGATACGCAGTATTTT
TRBJ2-3	.	TRBV30	.	CAWSSGPDTQYF	TGTGCCTGGAGTTCCGGCCCCGATACGCAGTATTTT
TRBJ2-7	.	TRBV7-9	.	CASSPTTDYEQYF	TGTGCCAGCAGCCCGACAACTGACTACGAGCAGTACTTC
TRBJ2-7	.	TRBV5-6	.	CASSLRYSISYEQYF	TGTGCCAGCAGCTTGAGATACAGTATTTCCTACGAGCAGTACTTC
TRBJ2-3	TRBD1	TRBV5-1	.	CASSYGQERTDTQYF	TGCGCCAGCAGCTACGGACAGGAGAGAACAGATACGCAGTATTTT
TRBJ2-1	.	TRBV10-3	.	CAISEEGEQFF	TGTGCCATCAGTGAAGAAGGTGAGCAGTTCTTC
TRBJ2-5	.	TRBV5-6	.	CASSRSGTLETQYF	TGTGCCAGCAGCCGGAGTGGGACATTGGAGACCCAGTACTTC
TRBJ1-5	.	TRBV28	.	CASSPPGPQHF	TGTGCCAGCAGTCCCCCGGGACCCCAGCATTTT
TRBJ1-6	.	TRBV27	.	CASSILGAVNSPLHF	TGTGCCAGCAGTATACTAGGTGCGGTCAATTCACCCCTCCACTTT
TRBJ2-7	TRBD1	TRBV7-9	.	CASSSVGTGAYEQYF	TGTGCCAGCAGCTCCGTAGGGACAGGGGCCTACGAGCAGTACTTC
TRBJ1-1	.	TRBV29-1	.	CSVRAVAEAFF	TGCAGCGTTAGGGCAGTCGCTGAAGCTTTCTTT
TRBJ2-7	.	TRBV7-8	.	CASSLRVVESSAYEQYF	TGTGCCAGCAGCTTAAGGGTGGTAGAGAGTTCCGCCTACGAGCAGTACTTC
TRBJ2-1	TRBD2	TRBV13	.	CASSSHLAGDFDEQFF	TGTGCCAGCAGCTCACACCTAGCGGGAGATTTCGATGAGCAGTTCTTC
TRBJ2-7	.	TRBV7-9	.	CASSLEGRGGFAEQYF	TGTGCCAGCAGCTTAGAGGGACGGGGCGGTTTCGCCGAGCAGTACTTC
TRBJ1-2	.	TRBV9	few	CASSGTGTHLNYGYTF	TGTGCCAGCAGCGGTACAGGAACTCATCTAAACTATGGCTACACCTTC
TRBJ1-1	.	TRBV7-9	.	CASSLGSPGMNTEAFF	TGTGCCAGCAGCTTAGGATCCCCGGGGATGAACACTGAAGCTTTCTTT
TRBJ1-6	.	TRBV9	.	CASSRGDWNSPLHF	TGTGCCAGCAGCCGGGGGGATTGGAATTCACCCCTCCACTTT
TRBJ2-7	TRBD2	TRBV6-5	.	CASSYGGGAYEQYF	TGTGCCAGCAGTTACGGTGGGGGGGCCTACGAGCAGTACTTC
TRBJ1-3	.	TRBV4-1	once	CASSPDPGNTIYF	TGCGCCAGCAGCCCAGATCCGGGAAACACCATATATTTT
TRBJ1-1	.	TRBV19	.	CASFVWGNTEAFF	TGTGCCAGCTTTGTTTGGGGGAACACTGAAGCTTTCTTT
TRBJ2-1	TRBD2	TRBV5-4	.	CASSQGEREEQFF	TGTGCCAGCAGCCAGGGAGAGCGGGAGGAGCAGTTCTTC
TRBJ2-3	.	TRBV27	.	CASGLTDTQYF	TGTGCCAGTGGACTCACAGATACGCAGTATTTT
TRBJ2-1	TRBD2	TRBV27	.	CASSLGLAVNEQFF	TGTGCCAGCAGCCTCGGGCTAGCGGTCAATGAGCAGTTCTTC
TRBJ1-4	.	TRBV7-9	.	CASSSDGRNPNHAEKLFF	TGTGCCAGCAGCTCGGATGGCCGGAATCCAAACCATGCAGAAAAACTGTTTTTT
TRBJ2-1	TRBD1	TRBV27	.	CASSSTGYNEQFF	TGTGCCAGCAGCTCGACAGGGTACAATGAGCAGTTCTTC
TRBJ1-3	.	TRBV13	once	CASSLAGNTIYF	TGTGCCAGCAGCTTAGCTGGAAACACCATATATTTT
TRBJ1-4	.	TRBV28	.	CASSSDEYPATNEKLFF	TGTGCCAGCAGTTCCGACGAATACCCGGCGACTAATGAAAAACTGTTTTTT
TRBJ2-7	.	TRBV4-1	.	CASQDTGEQYF	TGCGCCAGCCAGGACACGGGCGAGCAGTACTTC
TRBJ1-2	.	TRBV6-6	.	CASSYSWGDDYGYTF	TGTGCCAGCAGTTACTCGTGGGGGGATGACTATGGCTACACCTTC
TRBJ2-6	TRBD1	TRBV7-9	.	CASTALGQASSGANVLTF	TGTGCCAGCACCGCACTTGGACAGGCGAGCTCTGGGGCCAACGTCCTGACTTTC
TRBJ1-1	.	TRBV7-9	.	CASSLAAGAEAFF	TGTGCCAGCAGCTTAGCGGCAGGGGCTGAAGCTTTCTTT
TRBJ2-3	.	TRBV7-8	.	CASSLVLDGTDTQYF	TGTGCCAGCAGCTTAGTCCTAGACGGCACAGATACGCAGTATTTT
TRBJ2-7	.	TRBV4-1	.	CASSLSAGTVEWQYF	TGCGCCAGCAGCCTTAGTGCTGGGACGGTTGAGTGGCAGTACTTC
TRBJ2-3	TRBD2	TRBV9	.	CASSVALAGGTDTQYF	TGTGCCAGCAGCGTAGCTCTGGCGGGGGGCACAGATACGCAGTATTTT
TRBJ2-6	TRBD2	TRBV5-1	.	CASSLLAGELSGANVLTF	TGCGCCAGCAGCTTACTAGCGGGGGAGCTCTCTGGGGCCAACGTCCTGACTTTC